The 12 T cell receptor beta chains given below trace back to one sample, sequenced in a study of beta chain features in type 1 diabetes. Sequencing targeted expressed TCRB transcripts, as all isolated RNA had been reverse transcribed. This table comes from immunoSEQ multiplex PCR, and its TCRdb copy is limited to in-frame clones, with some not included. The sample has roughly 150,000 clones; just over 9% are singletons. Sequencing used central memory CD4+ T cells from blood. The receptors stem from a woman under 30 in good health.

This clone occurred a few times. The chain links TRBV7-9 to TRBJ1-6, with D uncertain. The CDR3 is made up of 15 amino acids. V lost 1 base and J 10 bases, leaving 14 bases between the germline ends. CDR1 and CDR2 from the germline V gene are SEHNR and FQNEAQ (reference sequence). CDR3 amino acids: CASSLDLGVLSPLHF. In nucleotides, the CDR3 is TGTGCCAGCAGCTTAGATCTGGGAGTGTTATCACCCCTCCACTTT. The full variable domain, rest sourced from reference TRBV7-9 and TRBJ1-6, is DTGVSQNPRHKITKRGQNVTFRCDPISEHNRLYWYRQTLGQGPEFLTYFQNEAQLEKSRLLSDRFSAERPKGSFSTLEIQRTEQGDSAMYLCASSLDLGVLSPLHFGNGTRLTVT.

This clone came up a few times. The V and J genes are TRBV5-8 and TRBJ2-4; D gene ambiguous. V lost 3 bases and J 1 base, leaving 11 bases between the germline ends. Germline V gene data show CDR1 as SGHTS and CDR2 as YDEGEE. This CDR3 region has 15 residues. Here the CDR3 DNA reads TGTGCCAGCAGCTACGGTTTCGCGGCCAAAAACATTCAGTACTTC. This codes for CASSYGFAAKNIQYF.

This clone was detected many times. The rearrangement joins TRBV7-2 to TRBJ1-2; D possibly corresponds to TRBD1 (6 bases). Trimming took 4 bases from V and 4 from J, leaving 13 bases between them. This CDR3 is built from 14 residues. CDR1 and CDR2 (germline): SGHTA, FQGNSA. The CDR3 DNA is TGTGCCAGCAGCTGGGACATGAGGGGCTATGGCTACACCTTC. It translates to CASSWDMRGYGYTF. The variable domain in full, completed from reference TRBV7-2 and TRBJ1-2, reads GAGVSQSPSNKVTEKGKDVELRCDPISGHTALYWYRQSLGQGLEFLIYFQGNSAPDKSGLPSDRFSAERTGGSVSTLTIQRTQQEDSAVYLCASSWDMRGYGYTFGSGTRLTVV.

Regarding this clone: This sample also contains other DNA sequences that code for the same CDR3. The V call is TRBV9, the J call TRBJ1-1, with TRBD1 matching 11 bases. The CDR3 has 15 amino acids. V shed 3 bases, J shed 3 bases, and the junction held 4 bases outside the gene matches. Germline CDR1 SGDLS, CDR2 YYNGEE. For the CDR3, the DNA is TGTGCCAGCAGCGCTCGGGACAGGGGGTACACTGAAGCTTTCTTT. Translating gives CASSARDRGYTEAFF. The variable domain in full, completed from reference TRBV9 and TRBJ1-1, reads DSGVTQTPKHLITATGQRVTLRCSPRSGDLSVYWYQQSLDQGLQFLIQYYNGEERAKGNILERFSAQQFPDLHSELNLSSLELGDSALYFCASSARDRGYTEAFFGQGTRLTVV.

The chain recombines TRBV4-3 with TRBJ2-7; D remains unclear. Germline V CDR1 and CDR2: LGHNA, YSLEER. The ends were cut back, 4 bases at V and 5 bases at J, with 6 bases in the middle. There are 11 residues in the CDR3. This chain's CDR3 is CASSPRNEQYF. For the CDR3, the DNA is TGCGCCAGCAGCCCTAGGAACGAGCAGTACTTC.

The CDR3 spells CASSPLSGQGNTGELFF. CDR3 in DNA: TGCGCCAGCAGCCCCCTATCTGGGCAGGGGAACACCGGGGAGCTGTTTTTT. The chain carries TRBV5-1 and TRBJ2-2; D is possibly TRBD1 (5 bases). The ends were cut back, 4 bases at V and 1 base at J, with 17 bases in the middle. The germline gives CDR1 SGHRS, CDR2 YFSETQ. The CDR3 has 17 residues. The variable domain in full, with the rest retrieved from reference TRBV5-1 and TRBJ2-2, is KAGVTQTPRYLIKTRGQQVTLSCSPISGHRSVSWYQQTPGQGLQFLFEYFSETQRNKGNFPGRFSGRQFSNSRSEMNVSTLELGDSALYLCASSPLSGQGNTGELFFGEGSRLTVL.

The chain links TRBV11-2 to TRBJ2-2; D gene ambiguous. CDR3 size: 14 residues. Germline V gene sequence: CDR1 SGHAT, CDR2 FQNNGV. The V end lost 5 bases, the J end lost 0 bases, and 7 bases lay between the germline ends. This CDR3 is CASSPSANTGELFF. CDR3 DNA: TGTGCCAGCAGCCCCTCGGCGAACACCGGGGAGCTGTTTTTT.

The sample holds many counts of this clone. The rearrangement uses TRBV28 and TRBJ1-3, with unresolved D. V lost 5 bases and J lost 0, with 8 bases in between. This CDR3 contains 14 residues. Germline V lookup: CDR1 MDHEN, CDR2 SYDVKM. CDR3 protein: CASSPGTSGNTIYF. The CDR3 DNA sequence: TGTGCCAGCAGTCCAGGAACCTCTGGAAACACCATATATTTT.

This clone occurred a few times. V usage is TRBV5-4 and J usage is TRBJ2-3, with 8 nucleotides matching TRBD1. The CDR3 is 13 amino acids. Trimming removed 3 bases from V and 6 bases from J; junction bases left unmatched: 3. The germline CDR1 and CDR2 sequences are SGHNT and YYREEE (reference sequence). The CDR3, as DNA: TGTGCCAGCAGCTCCCAGGGGGCGGATACGCAGTATTTT. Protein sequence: CASSSQGADTQYF.

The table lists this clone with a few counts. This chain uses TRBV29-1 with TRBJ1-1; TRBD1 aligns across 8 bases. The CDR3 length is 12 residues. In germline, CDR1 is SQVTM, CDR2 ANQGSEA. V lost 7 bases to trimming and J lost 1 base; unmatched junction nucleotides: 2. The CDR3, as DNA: TGCAGCGGAGGGACAGGGAACACTGAAGCTTTCTTT. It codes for CSGGTGNTEAFF.

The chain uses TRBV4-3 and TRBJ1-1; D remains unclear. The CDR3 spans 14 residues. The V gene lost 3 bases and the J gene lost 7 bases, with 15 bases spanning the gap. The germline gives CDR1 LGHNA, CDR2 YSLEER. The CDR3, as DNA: TGCGCCAGCAGCCAGGACTCCTGGACGGTTGAAGCTTTCTTT. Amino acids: CASSQDSWTVEAFF.

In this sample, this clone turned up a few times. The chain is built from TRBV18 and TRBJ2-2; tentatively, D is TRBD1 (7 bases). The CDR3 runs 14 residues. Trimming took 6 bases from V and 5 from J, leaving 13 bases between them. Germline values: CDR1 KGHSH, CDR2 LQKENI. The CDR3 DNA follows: TGTGCCAGCTCGGAGGGGGCGAGGACCGGGGAGCTGTTTTTT. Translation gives CASSEGARTGELFF. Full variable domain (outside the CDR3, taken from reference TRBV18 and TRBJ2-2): NAGVMQNPRHLVRRRGQEARLRCSPMKGHSHVYWYRQLPEEGLKFMVYLQKENIIDESGMPKERFSAEFPKEGPSILRIQQVVRGDSAAYFCASSEGARTGELFFGEGSRLTVL.